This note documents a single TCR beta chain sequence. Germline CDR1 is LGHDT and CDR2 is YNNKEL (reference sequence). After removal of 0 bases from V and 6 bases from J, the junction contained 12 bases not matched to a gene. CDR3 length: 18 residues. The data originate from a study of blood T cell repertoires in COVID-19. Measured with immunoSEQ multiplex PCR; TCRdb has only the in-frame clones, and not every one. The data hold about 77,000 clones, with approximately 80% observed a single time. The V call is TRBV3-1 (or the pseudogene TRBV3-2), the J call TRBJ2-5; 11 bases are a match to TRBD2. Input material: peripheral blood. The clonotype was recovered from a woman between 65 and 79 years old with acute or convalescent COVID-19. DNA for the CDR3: TGTGCCAGCAGCCAAGACCCCGCGGTAGCGGGGGGGAGGCAGACCCAGTACTTC. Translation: CASSQDPAVAGGRQTQYF.